The 20 T cell receptor beta chains below all came from one sample that was sequenced in a study of Ad26.COV2.S vaccination and SARS-CoV-2 variants. Treatment indicated: approximately 18 received Ad26.COV2.S at low or high dose, single or two shots; several received placebo; per-sample allocation not given. On day 63 after the first injection, vaccine and placebo recipients gave samples. Clones were sequenced by immunoSEQ multiplex PCR, and TCRdb holds only the in-frame ones, with some missing. The table includes around 450,000 clones, 80% to 90% detected once. The sequences come from peripheral blood, collected in a trial of Ad26.COV2.S vaccine versus placebo. The receptors here all came from a person between 18 and 65 years old who received the Ad26.COV2.S COVID-19 vaccine or a placebo.

This clone was recorded only once. The chain combines TRBV27 with TRBJ1-2, with 7 bases lining up with TRBD1. V gave up 5 bases and J gave up 4 bases; unmatched junction bases: 10. CDR1 and CDR2 from the germline V gene are MNHEY and SMNVEV (reference sequence). The CDR3 has 15 amino acids. In DNA form, the CDR3 reads TGTGCCAGCAGTCGATCGGCGACAGGGAGCTATGGCTACACCTTC. Protein product: CASSRSATGSYGYTF.

The chain combines TRBV24-1 with TRBJ2-1; tentatively, D is TRBD2 (6 bases). Germline CDR1 is KGHDR and CDR2 is SFDVKD. The CDR3 has 13 residues. V dropped 0 bases and J dropped 9 bases, with 8 bases sitting between them. The CDR3 loop reads CATSDLGGSEQFF. CDR3 nucleotide sequence: TGTGCCACCAGTGATTTGGGGGGGAGTGAGCAGTTCTTC.

The rearrangement joins TRBV10-1 to TRBJ1-2, with 7 bases lining up with TRBD1. The CDR3 is made up of 13 amino acids. The germline V gene encodes CDR1 WNHNN and CDR2 SYGVQD (reference sequence). Trimming removed 6 bases from V and 8 bases from J; junction bases left unmatched: 9. DNA of the CDR3: TGCGCCAGCAGCCATGACAGGGCGCGCGGCTACACCTTC. Translated, it gives CASSHDRARGYTF.

In this sample, this clone turned up once. The V and J genes are TRBV30 and TRBJ2-1; no clear D. The CDR3 consists of 15 residues. Trimming cost V 0 bases and J 0 bases, with 9 bases left between them. Germline lookup yields CDR1 GTSNPN and CDR2 SVGIG (reference sequence). The chain's CDR3 is CAWSVQASSYNEQFF. The CDR3 nucleotides are TGTGCCTGGAGTGTACAAGCAAGCTCCTACAATGAGCAGTTCTTC. Drawing the rest from reference TRBV30 and TRBJ2-1, the complete variable domain is SQTIHQWPATLVQPVGSPLSLECTVEGTSNPNLYWYRQAAGRGLQLLFYSVGIGQISSEVPQNLSASRPQDRQFILSSKKLLLSDSGFYLCAWSVQASSYNEQFFGPGTRLTVL.

The chain links TRBV10-3 to TRBJ1-1; 7 bases are shared with TRBD1. Germline CDR1 reads ENHRY; CDR2 reads SYGVKD. This CDR3 comprises 12 residues. V shed 4 bases and J 7 bases; nucleotides not matched to a gene: 3. CDR3 sequence: CAISAQGSEAFF. In DNA, the CDR3 is TGTGCCATCAGTGCACAGGGGAGTGAAGCTTTCTTT.

This chain joins TRBV5-1 and TRBJ1-2; 7 bases map to TRBD1. Unmatched junction bases numbered 9, after V lost 5 bases and J lost 5 bases. Germline values: CDR1 SGHRS, CDR2 YFSETQ. CDR3 length equals 14 residues. The CDR3 reads CASRPKGAEYGYTF. The CDR3 DNA is TGCGCCAGCAGACCGAAGGGGGCAGAGTATGGCTACACCTTC.

V usage is TRBV7-9 and J usage is TRBJ2-7, with 7 bases lining up with TRBD1. With 4 bases clipped from V and 10 bases from J, the junction kept 10 bases outside the gene matches. This CDR3 is built from 13 residues. Germline assignment: CDR1 SEHNR and CDR2 FQNEAQ (reference sequence). In DNA form, the CDR3 reads TGTGCCAGCAGCTCCTCCCCCGGGACAGACCAGTACTTC. This sequence encodes CASSSSPGTDQYF. The full variable domain, in which reference TRBV7-9 and TRBJ2-7 provide the parts outside the CDR3, is DTGVSQNPRHKITKRGQNVTFRCDPISEHNRLYWYRQTLGQGPEFLTYFQNEAQLEKSRLLSDRFSAERPKGSFSTLEIQRTEQGDSAMYLCASSSSPGTDQYFGPGTRLTVT.

The rearrangement uses TRBV12-3 or TRBV12-4 and TRBJ1-4, with unresolved D. Trimming cost V 8 bases and J 7 bases, with 14 bases left between them. This CDR3 region has 13 residues. The CDR3 DNA reads TGTGCCAGCCAAAAGGAGCTGGGTGAAAAACTGTTTTTT. This translates into CASQKELGEKLFF.

This rearrangement joins TRBV5-4 to TRBJ2-5; either TRBD1 or TRBD2 may supply D (5 bases each). The germline V gene has CDR1 SGHNT and CDR2 YYREEE (reference sequence). Trimming left V 3 bases short and J 3 bases short, with 18 bases between. CDR3 length: 16 amino acids. The DNA of the CDR3 is TGTGCCAGCAGCTCCTTGACTGGGACCTTTAAAGAGACCCAGTACTTC. Its protein product is CASSSLTGTFKETQYF.

This clone showed up just once. V and J are TRBV19 and TRBJ1-1, with D unresolved. V lost 5 bases, J lost 5 bases, and 15 bases lay in between. The CDR3 has 14 amino acids. Looked up from germline, CDR1 is LNHDA and CDR2 is SQIVND (reference sequence). The DNA for the CDR3 is TGTGCCAGTAGTCGAATTGTAAGAAGGACTGAAGCTTTCTTT. This translates into CASSRIVRRTEAFF.

Written as DNA, the CDR3 is TGTGCCAGCAGTCGGACAGATACGCAGTATTTT. It translates to CASSRTDTQYF. V usage is TRBV6-6 and J usage is TRBJ2-3, with D uncertain. The V end was cut by 5 bases, the J end by 3 bases, with 3 bases between. The CDR3 covers 11 residues. Germline CDR1 reads MNHNY; CDR2 reads SVGAGI (reference sequence).

The V call is TRBV7-2, the J call TRBJ2-2; D remains unclear. Germline V gene lookup returns CDR1 SGHTA and CDR2 FQGNSA. The CDR3 spans 13 residues. The V and J ends lost 6 bases and 1 base respectively, with 6 bases between them. The CDR3 spells CASSPLNTGELFF. CDR3 DNA: TGTGCCAGCAGTCCACTGAACACCGGGGAGCTGTTTTTT.

This clone was recorded a few times. The chain carries TRBV9 and TRBJ1-1, with 12 bases that match TRBD1. CDR3 length: 15 amino acids. In germline, CDR1 is SGDLS, CDR2 YYNGEE. Unmatched junction bases numbered 7, after V lost 3 bases and J lost 7 bases. This CDR3 reads CASSASGTGGDEAFF. In DNA, the CDR3 is TGTGCCAGCAGCGCGTCCGGGACAGGGGGCGATGAAGCTTTCTTT.

The rearrangement links TRBV6-5 to TRBJ1-6, with D unclear. The V gene lost 2 bases and the J gene lost 3 bases, with 8 bases spanning the gap. CDR3 length: 15 amino acids. Germline CDR1 and CDR2: MNHEY and SVGAGI. CDR3 amino acids: CASSYEGFYNSPLHF. The CDR3 DNA reads TGTGCCAGCAGTTACGAGGGTTTCTATAATTCACCCCTCCACTTT.

This rearrangement joins TRBV29-1 to TRBJ2-3; TRBD2 might be the D (5 bases). CDR1 and CDR2 from the germline V gene are SQVTM and ANQGSEA. The CDR3 contains 13 residues. The V end was cut by 4 bases, the J end by 6 bases, with 14 bases between. DNA for the CDR3: TGCAGCGTTGTGGGTGGGAGTACCGATACGCAGTATTTT. Residues: CSVVGGSTDTQYF.

The genes are TRBV24-1 and TRBJ2-3; D uncertain. Trimming pared 4 bases from V and 5 bases from J, leaving 9 bases between. CDR3 length: 13 amino acids. From germline, CDR1 is KGHDR and CDR2 SFDVKD. The CDR3 nucleotides read TGTGCCACCAGTGACCAGACGGGAGATACGCAGTATTTT. Protein product: CATSDQTGDTQYF.

This sequence joins TRBV7-8 and TRBJ1-2; 7 nucleotides align to TRBD1. There are 13 residues in the CDR3. Germline V CDR1 and CDR2: SGHVS, FQNEAQ. Trimming cost V 8 bases and J 4 bases; bases outside gene matches: 7. CDR3 sequence (DNA): TGTGCCAGCGGACAGGACAGAGCCTATGGCTACACCTTC. This gives the protein CASGQDRAYGYTF.

The chain links TRBV28 to TRBJ1-5; perhaps TRBD1 as D (5 bases). This CDR3 comprises 13 residues. Germline lookup yields CDR1 MDHEN and CDR2 SYDVKM. The V and J ends lost 8 bases and 7 bases respectively, with 15 bases between them. DNA for the CDR3: TGTGCCAGCGGAACAGGAGTTCCCCAGCCCCAGCATTTT. This gives the protein CASGTGVPQPQHF. The full variable domain, with the rest looked up from reference TRBV28 and TRBJ1-5, is DVKVTQSSRYLVKRTGEKVFLECVQDMDHENMFWYRQDPGLGLRLIYFSYDVKMKEKGDIPEGYSVSREKKERFSLILESASTNQTSMYLCASGTGVPQPQHFGDGTRLSIL.

The V call is TRBV6-1, the J call TRBJ1-5; TRBD1 aligns across 9 bases. The CDR3 runs 20 residues. Germline values: CDR1 MNHNS, CDR2 SASEGT. The trim removed 2 bases at V and 1 base at J, leaving 15 bases unmatched. The CDR3 region is CASSELSTGGTYRSNQPQHF. CDR3 DNA: TGTGCCAGCAGTGAACTTTCCACAGGGGGCACTTACCGGAGCAATCAGCCCCAGCATTTT.

The chain has TRBV6-2 or TRBV6-3 and TRBJ2-1, with TRBD2 matching 7 bases. V shed 4 bases, J shed 2 bases, and the junction held 8 bases outside the gene matches. The length of the CDR3 is 16 residues. Per germline, CDR1 MNHEY and CDR2 SVGEGT. The CDR3 here is CASSSASGLPYNEQFF. The CDR3, as DNA: TGTGCCAGCAGTTCAGCTAGCGGTCTGCCCTACAATGAGCAGTTCTTC.